The sequence of this T cell receptor beta chain was determined in a study of Ad26.COV2.S vaccination and SARS-CoV-2 variants. Documented treatment: roughly 18 received Ad26.COV2.S at low or high dose, single or two shots; roughly 5 received placebo; per-sample allocation not given. Day 63 following the first vaccine or placebo injection was when the samples were taken. The V gene's germline CDR1 is SGHTA and CDR2 FQGNSA. Trimming removed 4 bases from V and 4 bases from J, with 9 bases in between. This CDR3 contains 13 residues. TCRdb's table, derived via immunoSEQ multiplex PCR, lists solely in-frame clones and lacks some. The sample lists hundreds of thousands of clones, roughly 84% seen once, with around 3.6% in the top ten.

The sequencing here drew on peripheral blood, taken in a trial of Ad26.COV2.S vaccine versus placebo. This TCR was sampled from a person between 18 and 60 years old who received the Ad26.COV2.S COVID-19 vaccine or a placebo. The V gene is TRBV7-2, the J gene TRBJ2-3; D not certain. This CDR3 is CASSSPYPDTQYF. The CDR3 DNA reads as TGTGCCAGCAGCTCCCCATACCCAGATACGCAGTATTTT.